These 19 T cell receptor beta chains were all obtained from the same sample, sequenced in a study of HIV-infected patients and healthy controls. Reverse transcription used roughly 480 ng RNA and constant-region primers for alpha and beta. Separate chain-specific third strand synthesis with multiplexing indices produced the alpha and beta libraries. MiXCR, applied by TCRdb to the 5' RACE reads, yields one record per CDR3 protein. Of roughly 7,300 distinct CDR3 sequences listed, roughly 7.4% are singletons. Whole blood was used without fractionation, so all unsorted peripheral T cells were included. This sample comprised blood, obtained before antiretroviral therapy. The source of these receptors is an adult with HIV infection.

In this sample, this clonotype is medium-sized (0.01 to 0.1%). The rearrangement links TRBV29-1 to TRBJ1-2; 8 positions match TRBD1. Germline V gene sequence: CDR1 SQVTM, CDR2 ANQGSEA. The V segment lost 7 bases and the J segment 2 bases; nucleotides outside the gene matches: 6. The CDR3 has 13 residues. In nucleotides, the CDR3 is TGCAGCGCAGCCGGGACAGGCAACTATGGCTACACCTTC. Its translation: CSAAGTGNYGYTF.

This clonotype was recorded once. V usage is TRBV6-5 and J usage is TRBJ2-3; the D gene is possibly TRBD1 (5 bases). The CDR3 is 15 residues long. V shed 2 bases and J shed 6 bases, with 15 bases lying between them. CDR1 is MNHEY, CDR2 SVGAGI, per germline. The chain's CDR3 is CASSYLGRRLDTQYF. Here the CDR3 DNA reads TGTGCCAGCAGTTACCTGGGGCGTCGCCTGGATACGCAGTATTTT.

By proportion, this clonotype is medium-sized (0.01 to 0.1%). The J gene is TRBJ1-5, the V gene TRBV19; D might be TRBD1 (6 bases). The germline gives CDR1 LNHDA, CDR2 SQIVND (reference sequence). Trimming left V 5 bases short and J 4 bases short, with 15 bases between. The CDR3 sequence is 15 residues long. This chain's CDR3 is CASSPLTTGNQPQHF. Here the CDR3 DNA reads TGTGCCAGTAGTCCACTAACTACAGGGAATCAGCCCCAGCATTTT.

V and J are TRBV19 and TRBJ1-2; D is possibly TRBD1 (6 bases). The CDR3 has 13 amino acids. The germline gives CDR1 LNHDA, CDR2 SQIVND (reference sequence). Trimming left V 7 bases short and J 4 bases short, with 13 bases between. The CDR3 sequence is CASTTTGLYGYTF. CDR3 DNA: TGTGCCAGTACCACGACAGGTCTCTATGGCTACACCTTC. Supplemented by reference TRBV19 and TRBJ1-2, the full variable domain reads DGGITQSPKYLFRKEGQNVTLSCEQNLNHDAMYWYRQDPGQGLRLIYYSQIVNDFQKGDIAEGYSVSREKKESFPLTVTSAQKNPTAFYLCASTTTGLYGYTFGSGTRLTVV.

This clonotype was counted between two and nine times. The V gene is TRBV5-1, the J gene TRBJ2-5; D is perhaps TRBD2 (6 bases). Trimming removed 0 bases from V and 1 base from J, with 10 bases in between. Germline lookup yields CDR1 SGHRS and CDR2 YFSETQ. The CDR3 is made up of 15 amino acids. In nucleotides, the CDR3 is TGCGCCAGCAGCTTGGATAGCGGCCCCCAAGAGACCCAGTACTTC. This codes for CASSLDSGPQETQYF.

By sample share, this clonotype is medium-sized (0.01 to 0.1%). V is TRBV4-3 and J is TRBJ2-1; unclear D gene. Trimming cost V 3 bases and J 10 bases, with 13 bases left between them. The germline V gene encodes CDR1 LGHNA and CDR2 YSLEER. CDR3 length: 13 residues. In DNA, the CDR3 is TGCGCCAGCAGCCATGACCGGAATCCCGAGCAGTTCTTC. It is translated as CASSHDRNPEQFF.

This clonotype was counted many times. The chain joins TRBV6-5 to TRBJ1-1; D might be TRBD1 (5 bases). Per the germline V gene, CDR1 is MNHEY and CDR2 is SVGAGI. V lost 6 bases and J 5 bases, leaving 13 bases between the germline ends. There are 13 residues in the CDR3. CDR3: CASSLEEGTEAFF. CDR3 bases: TGTGCCAGCAGCCTCGAGGAGGGGACTGAAGCTTTCTTT.

By share of the sample, this clonotype is medium-sized. The chain employs TRBV6-6 and TRBJ1-5; 8 nucleotides line up with TRBD1. V lost 6 bases to trimming and J lost 2 bases; unmatched junction nucleotides: 6. The CDR3 contains 15 residues. Germline V gene data show CDR1 as MNHNY and CDR2 as SVGAGI (reference sequence). This chain's CDR3 is CASRGTGGGNQPQHF. CDR3 coding DNA: TGTGCCAGCAGGGGAACAGGGGGGGGCAATCAGCCCCAGCATTTT.

This clonotype was counted at least ten times. The chain links TRBV7-6 to TRBJ2-5, with TRBD2 as a possible D gene (6 bases). The germline CDR1 and CDR2 sequences are SGHVS and FNYEAQ. V dropped 1 base and J dropped 2 bases, with 11 bases sitting between them. The CDR3 is 15 residues long. The CDR3 protein is CASSLVTGEQETQYF. In DNA form, the CDR3 reads TGTGCCAGCAGCTTAGTAACGGGGGAGCAAGAGACCCAGTACTTC.

This clonotype was recorded at least ten times. The chain couples TRBV27 to TRBJ1-2; perhaps TRBD1 as D (5 bases). There are 14 residues in the CDR3. The ends were cut back, 0 bases at V and 4 bases at J, with 9 bases in the middle. Germline lookup yields CDR1 MNHEY and CDR2 SMNVEV (reference sequence). The CDR3 loop reads CASSLSMGVYGYTF. The CDR3 DNA reads as TGTGCCAGCAGTTTATCGATGGGGGTCTATGGCTACACCTTC.

In its sample, this clonotype was seen many times. The rearrangement links TRBV9 to TRBJ1-3; 10 bases agree with TRBD1. Unmatched junction bases numbered 21, after V lost 3 bases and J lost 9 bases. This CDR3 comprises 19 residues. Per germline, CDR1 SGDLS and CDR2 YYNGEE. CDR3 nucleotides: TGTGCCAGCAGCGGAGAATCCGGGACAGGGGCCCTCGAGGGGGCCACCATATATTTT. Translated, it gives CASSGESGTGALEGATIYF.

This clonotype counts as medium-sized (0.01 to 0.1%). The J gene is TRBJ1-2, the V gene TRBV5-1, with 9 bases identical to TRBD1. The CDR3 sequence is 16 residues long. Germline V lookup: CDR1 SGHRS, CDR2 YFSETQ. After removal of 2 bases from V and 0 bases from J, the junction contained 5 bases not matched to a gene. CDR3 bases: TGCGCCAGCAGCTTTAAGGGACAGGGAGCTAACTATGGCTACACCTTC. Encoded protein: CASSFKGQGANYGYTF. Drawing the rest from reference TRBV5-1 and TRBJ1-2, the complete variable domain is KAGVTQTPRYLIKTRGQQVTLSCSPISGHRSVSWYQQTPGQGLQFLFEYFSETQRNKGNFPGRFSGRQFSNSRSEMNVSTLELGDSALYLCASSFKGQGANYGYTFGSGTRLTVV.

This clonotype was observed at least ten times. The rearrangement joins TRBV2 to TRBJ2-1; 9 bases match TRBD1. In germline, CDR1 is SNHLY, CDR2 FYNNEI. Unmatched junction bases numbered 19, after V lost 3 bases and J lost 1 base. There are 21 residues in the CDR3. This CDR3 reads CASSERGFNIFDRGSYNEQFF. CDR3 nucleotides: TGTGCCAGCAGTGAGCGCGGCTTCAACATCTTTGACAGGGGGTCCTACAATGAGCAGTTCTTC.

This clonotype is medium-sized within its sample. The chain links TRBV6-6 to TRBJ1-2, with 11 nucleotides matching TRBD1. The CDR3 is made up of 16 amino acids. V dropped 2 bases and J dropped 0; count of bases not matched to a gene: 2. Germline lookup yields CDR1 MNHNY and CDR2 SVGAGI (reference sequence). Written as DNA, the CDR3 is TGTGCCAGCAGTTACGCGGACAGGGGGCCTAACTATGGCTACACCTTC. It encodes CASSYADRGPNYGYTF.

Sample share makes this clonotype medium-sized. This rearrangement joins TRBV12-5 to TRBJ1-1; D ambiguous. V was shortened by 1 base and J by 2 bases, with 5 bases between the two germline ends. Germline lookup yields CDR1 LGHNT and CDR2 FRNRAP. The CDR3 length is 13 residues. The CDR3, as DNA: TGTGCTAGTGGTTTGGGAGTAAACACTGAAGCTTTCTTT. Encoded protein: CASGLGVNTEAFF.

This clonotype has just a few counts. This chain joins TRBV20-1 and TRBJ2-2, with TRBD2 matching 13 bases. The CDR3 has 18 amino acids. The germline V gene has CDR1 DFQATT and CDR2 SNEGSKA (reference sequence). Trimming at V came to 1 base and at J to 1 base, leaving 6 bases not matched to a gene. The CDR3: CSARVRTSGRENTGELFF. The CDR3, as DNA: TGCAGTGCTAGAGTGCGCACTAGCGGGAGGGAGAACACCGGGGAGCTGTTTTTT.

This clonotype came up a few times. The chain uses TRBV19 and TRBJ2-1; possible D gene TRBD2, 5 bases. V lost 4 bases, J lost 6 bases, and 13 bases lay in between. Looked up from germline, CDR1 is LNHDA and CDR2 is SQIVND (reference sequence). CDR3 size: 14 residues. CDR3 sequence reads: CASSNGVKGNEQFF. DNA of the CDR3: TGTGCCAGTAGTAACGGGGTCAAAGGCAATGAGCAGTTCTTC.

J is TRBJ2-2 and V is TRBV12-5; 11 bases agree with TRBD1. The CDR3 extends over 18 amino acids. Germline V CDR1 and CDR2: LGHNT, FRNRAP. The V gene end was trimmed by 6 bases and the J gene end by 9 bases; junction bases not matched to a gene: 18. In DNA, the CDR3 is TGTGCTAGTGGATCCCTCCGGGACAGGGGGTCCCTCTCCAGGGAGCTGTTTTTT. Translation gives CASGSLRDRGSLSRELFF.

At least ten counts were recorded for this clonotype. The V gene is TRBV5-1, the J gene TRBJ2-1, with a weak D call TRBD2 (6 bases). Germline lookup yields CDR1 SGHRS and CDR2 YFSETQ. The V end lost 4 bases, the J end lost 7 bases, and 6 bases lay between the germline ends. The CDR3 is 11 residues long. The CDR3 region has the DNA TGCGCCAGCAGCCGGGGGAATGAGCAGTTCTTC. The encoded protein is CASSRGNEQFF.